This T cell receptor beta chain was recovered during a study of blood T cell repertoires in COVID-19. The germline CDR1 and CDR2 sequences are SGHAT and FQNNGV. Trimming left V 4 bases short and J 4 bases short, with 10 bases between. This CDR3 region has 14 residues. The study recruited people aged roughly 18 to 95 years across under 25 US areas. Either two negative PCRs, clearance, or symptom resolution qualified Cohort 3 donors as recovered. Sequencing was performed with immunoSEQ multiplex PCR; in TCRdb, only in-frame clones are kept and a portion is missing. The sample carries 450,000 or so clones, 90% recorded once.

The chain employs TRBV11-2 and TRBJ2-2; a weak D match, TRBD1 (5 bases). Sequenced sample: PBMCs or T cells enriched from blood (not recorded which). This TCR was sampled from a man aged 18 to 29 who had recovered from COVID-19. In DNA, the CDR3 is TGTGCCAGCAGCTGGACAAGTGCCACCGGGGAGCTGTTTTTT. Translating it yields CASSWTSATGELFF. Variable domain in full (rest from reference TRBV11-2 and TRBJ2-2): EAGVAQSPRYKIIEKRQSVAFWCNPISGHATLYWYQQILGQGPKLLIQFQNNGVVDDSQLPKDRFSAERLKGVDSTLKIQPAKLEDSAVYLCASSWTSATGELFFGEGSRLTVL.